Listed below are T cell receptor beta chains from one sample, sequenced in a study of OX40 agonist ivuxolimab in advanced cancers. Data came from immunoSEQ multiplex PCR; TCRdb stores just in-frame clones and leaves some out. The sample has under 20,000 clones; approximately 77% are singletons. The material sequenced was CD4+ or CD8+ T cells sorted from blood, taken in a trial of the OX40 agonist ivuxolimab. The receptors come from an adult with an advanced solid tumor such as melanoma, head and neck, liver or kidney cancer. The CDR3 runs from the conserved cysteine through the conserved F or W. Fields, in order: V gene, clone size, D gene, J gene, CDR3 DNA, CDR3 protein. D genes are given only for firm matches. Some rows have no size entry. The others give once, few or many, or a class for an expanded clone.

TRBV7-9,.,TRBD1,TRBJ2-3,TGTGCCAGCAGCCTCGGGACAGGGGAAGATACGCAGTATTTT,CASSLGTGEDTQYF
TRBV28,.,.,TRBJ1-3,TGTGCCAGCAGTTCCGGGACAATTGGAAACACCATATATTTT,CASSSGTIGNTIYF
TRBV7-9,.,TRBD1,TRBJ2-7,TGTGCCAGCAGCGCCGCGACAGGGGGCAGGAACGAGCAGTACTTC,CASSAATGGRNEQYF
TRBV4-3,.,TRBD2,TRBJ2-7,TGCGCCAGCAGCCAAGAGGGGCTAGCGGGAGTTGGCGCCTACGAGCAGTACTTC,CASSQEGLAGVGAYEQYF
TRBV19,.,.,TRBJ1-2,TGTGGGACTCAGGATGGCTACACCTTC,CGTQDGYTF
TRBV21-1,.,.,TRBJ1-1,TGTGCCAGCGGGACAGGGGAGAGCACTGAAGCTTTCTTT,CASGTGESTEAFF
TRBV18,.,.,TRBJ2-7,TGTGCCAGCCGGGGGGGACAGTTCGAGCAGTACTTC,CASRGGQFEQYF
TRBV6-4,.,.,TRBJ1-3,TGTGCCAGCAGTGATAGGGGTTTCCCTGGAAACACCATATATTTT,CASSDRGFPGNTIYF
TRBV19,.,TRBD1,TRBJ2-7,TGTGCCAGTAGTCCGACAGGGGTCTCCTACGAGCAGTACTTC,CASSPTGVSYEQYF
TRBV7-9,once,.,TRBJ1-1,TGTGCCAGCAGCTCCCCCGGGGACACTGAAGCTTTCTTT,CASSSPGDTEAFF
TRBV4-1,.,TRBD2,TRBJ2-3,TGCGCCAGCAGCCAAGAACGCCTGACTAGCGGGGGGGAAGGGACGCAGTATTTT,CASSQERLTSGGEGTQYF
TRBV14,once,TRBD1,TRBJ1-4,TGTGCCAGCAGGGCAGGGGGATTCAATGAAAAACTGTTTTTT,CASRAGGFNEKLFF
TRBV5-8,.,TRBD1,TRBJ1-2,TGTGCCAGCAGCGGCGAGGCAGGGGGAGCGAGGGGCTACACCTTC,CASSGEAGGARGYTF
TRBV6-1,.,.,TRBJ1-1,TGTGCCAGCAGTGAAGACAGGGCAGTGCTCACTGAAGCTTTCTTT,CASSEDRAVLTEAFF
TRBV11-2,.,TRBD1,TRBJ2-7,TGTGCCAGCAGCGCCCAGGACAGGGGGGATTACGAGCAGTACTTC,CASSAQDRGDYEQYF